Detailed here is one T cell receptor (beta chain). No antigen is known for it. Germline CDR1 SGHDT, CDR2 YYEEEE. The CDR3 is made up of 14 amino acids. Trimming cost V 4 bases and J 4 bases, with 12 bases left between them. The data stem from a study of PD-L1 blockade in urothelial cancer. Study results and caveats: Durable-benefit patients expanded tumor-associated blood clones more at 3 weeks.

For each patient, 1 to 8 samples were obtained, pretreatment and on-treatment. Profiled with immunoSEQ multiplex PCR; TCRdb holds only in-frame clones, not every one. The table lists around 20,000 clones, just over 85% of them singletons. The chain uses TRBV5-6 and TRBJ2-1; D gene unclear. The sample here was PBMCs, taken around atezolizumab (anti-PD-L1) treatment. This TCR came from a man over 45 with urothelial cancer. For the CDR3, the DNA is TGTGCCAGCAGCCAAAGTACCCGGTACAATGAGCAGTTCTTC. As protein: CASSQSTRYNEQFF.